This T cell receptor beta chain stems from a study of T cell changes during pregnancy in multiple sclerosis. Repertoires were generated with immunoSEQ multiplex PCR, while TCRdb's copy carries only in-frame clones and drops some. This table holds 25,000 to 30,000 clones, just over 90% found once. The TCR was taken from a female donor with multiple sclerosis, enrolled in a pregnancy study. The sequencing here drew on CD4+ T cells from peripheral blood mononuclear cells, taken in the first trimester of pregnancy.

The CDR3 spells CASSLRGNYGYTF. The CDR3 nucleotides are TGCGCCAGCAGCTTGAGGGGGAACTATGGCTACACCTTC. The chain is built from TRBV5-1 and TRBJ1-2; D may be TRBD1 (6 bases). From germline, CDR1 is SGHRS and CDR2 YFSETQ. Trimming stripped 1 base from V and 2 bases from J, with 6 bases between. This CDR3 contains 13 residues.